This TCR beta chain appears in the sequencing data of a study of CD8 T cells in ankylosing spondylitis. Study-wide results and limits: Significantly higher representation of disease-linked clones was reported for matched ankylosing spondylitis synovial fluid.

Making use of molecular barcodes, quantitative 5'-RACE generated TCR beta libraries. TCRdb redid the calling of the 5' RACE reads with MiXCR, one entry per CDR3 protein. The data show 50,000 or so distinct CDR3 sequences, less than 8.5% seen once. This clonotype has a count of ten or more. The antigen is unknown. The receptor comes from a female donor with ankylosing spondylitis or in good health (not recorded which). Sequences were obtained from blood, either unsorted or a sorted T cell fraction (not recorded which).

The CDR3 spells CASSLGQTNTEAFF. CDR3 DNA: TGCGCCAGCAGCTTGGGGCAGACAAACACTGAAGCTTTCTTT. This sequence joins TRBV5-1 and TRBJ1-1; D gene ambiguous. There are 14 residues in the CDR3. Germline lookup yields CDR1 SGHRS and CDR2 YFSETQ. Deletions cut 0 bases from V and 2 bases from J, with 8 bases between.